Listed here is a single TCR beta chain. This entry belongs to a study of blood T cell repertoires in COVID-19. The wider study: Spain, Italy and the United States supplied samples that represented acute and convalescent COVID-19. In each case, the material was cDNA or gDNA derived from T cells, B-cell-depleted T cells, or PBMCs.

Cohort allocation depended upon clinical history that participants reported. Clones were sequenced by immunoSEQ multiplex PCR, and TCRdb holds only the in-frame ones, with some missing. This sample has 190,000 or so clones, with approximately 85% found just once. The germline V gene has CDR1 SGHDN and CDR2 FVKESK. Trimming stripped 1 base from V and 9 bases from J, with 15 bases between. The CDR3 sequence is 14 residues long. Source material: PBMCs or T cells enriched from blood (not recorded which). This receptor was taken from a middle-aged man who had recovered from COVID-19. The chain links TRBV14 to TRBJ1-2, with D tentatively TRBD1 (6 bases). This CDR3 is CASSQVRQVKSYTF. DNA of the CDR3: TGTGCCAGCAGCCAAGTGAGACAGGTGAAGAGCTACACCTTC.